Listed below are T cell receptor beta chains from one sample, sequenced in a study of OX40 agonist ivuxolimab in advanced cancers. Clones were sequenced by immunoSEQ multiplex PCR, and TCRdb holds only the in-frame ones, with some missing. Among more than 15,000 clones listed, around four fifths were seen once. The source was CD4+ or CD8+ T cells sorted from blood, collected in a trial of the OX40 agonist ivuxolimab. The receptors originated from an adult with an advanced solid tumor such as melanoma, head and neck, liver or kidney cancer. Each CDR3 is given with its conserved first and last residue. D genes are given only for firm matches. The size of a clone is reported for some rows only, either as once, few or many, or as a class for expanded clones.

cdr3_nt: TGTGCCAGCAGCTCCTGGGCCGGAGAGACCCAGTACTTC
cdr3_aa: CASSSWAGETQYF
cdr3_length: 13
v_call: TRBV7-9
j_call: TRBJ2-5
d_call: .
clone_size: .

cdr3_nt: TGTGCCAGCAGTTTTAGGCAGGGAAGCGAGGCGCCGAGAACCGAGCAGTACTTC
cdr3_aa: CASSFRQGSEAPRTEQYF
cdr3_length: 18
v_call: TRBV27
j_call: TRBJ2-7
d_call: .
clone_size: .

cdr3_nt: TGTGCCAGCAGCCTCCTTGCAGGGGTGAATGAAAAACTGTTTTTT
cdr3_aa: CASSLLAGVNEKLFF
cdr3_length: 15
v_call: TRBV11-3
j_call: TRBJ1-4
d_call: .
clone_size: few

cdr3_nt: TGCGCCAGCAGCCAAGATCGTTACGGGACAGCCTACGAGCAGTACTTC
cdr3_aa: CASSQDRYGTAYEQYF
cdr3_length: 16
v_call: TRBV4-1
j_call: TRBJ2-7
d_call: TRBD1
clone_size: .

cdr3_nt: TGCGCCAGCAGCTCGTGGGACAGGGGGTCGACTAATGAAAAACTGTTTTTT
cdr3_aa: CASSSWDRGSTNEKLFF
cdr3_length: 17
v_call: TRBV4-3
j_call: TRBJ1-4
d_call: TRBD1
clone_size: .

cdr3_nt: TGTGCCAGCAGCTCCCATGGGGGACAGGGTTGGGACGAGCAGTACTTC
cdr3_aa: CASSSHGGQGWDEQYF
cdr3_length: 16
v_call: TRBV9
j_call: TRBJ2-7
d_call: TRBD1
clone_size: once

cdr3_nt: TGTGCCAGCAGTTACTCTGGCAGATCCCTCCACTTT
cdr3_aa: CASSYSGRSLHF
cdr3_length: 12
v_call: TRBV6-5
j_call: TRBJ1-6
d_call: .
clone_size: .

cdr3_nt: TGTGCCAGCAGCGGACAGGGGAGCTCCTACGAGCAGTACTTC
cdr3_aa: CASSGQGSSYEQYF
cdr3_length: 14
v_call: TRBV6-6
j_call: TRBJ2-7
d_call: TRBD1
clone_size: .

cdr3_nt: TGTGCCAGCAGCCATTTTGGACAGGGCTACGAGCAGTACTTC
cdr3_aa: CASSHFGQGYEQYF
cdr3_length: 14
v_call: TRBV7-8
j_call: TRBJ2-7
d_call: TRBD1
clone_size: few

cdr3_nt: TGTGCCAGCAGCAAAAGGGGACATCGTTCACCCCTCCACTTT
cdr3_aa: CASSKRGHRSPLHF
cdr3_length: 14
v_call: TRBV21-1
j_call: TRBJ1-6
d_call: .
clone_size: .

cdr3_nt: TGTGCCAGCAGGGAGGACAGCAGATCCTACGAGCAGTACTTC
cdr3_aa: CASREDSRSYEQYF
cdr3_length: 14
v_call: TRBV27
j_call: TRBJ2-7
d_call: .
clone_size: .

cdr3_nt: TGTGCCAGCAGCGCCACTAGCGGGGCCTCCTACAATGAGCAGTTCTTC
cdr3_aa: CASSATSGASYNEQFF
cdr3_length: 16
v_call: TRBV7-3
j_call: TRBJ2-1
d_call: TRBD2
clone_size: once

cdr3_nt: TGCGCCAGCAGCTTGGGGGGCGGCTACGAGCAGTACTTC
cdr3_aa: CASSLGGGYEQYF
cdr3_length: 13
v_call: TRBV5-1
j_call: TRBJ2-7
d_call: .
clone_size: .

cdr3_nt: TGCGCCAGCAGTGCTGCCGGAGATTTGAACACTGAAGCTTTCTTT
cdr3_aa: CASSAAGDLNTEAFF
cdr3_length: 15
v_call: TRBV10-1
j_call: TRBJ1-1
d_call: .
clone_size: .

cdr3_nt: TGCGCCAGCAGCCTACGGGTGAACACTGAAGCTTTCTTT
cdr3_aa: CASSLRVNTEAFF
cdr3_length: 13
v_call: TRBV5-1
j_call: TRBJ1-1
d_call: .
clone_size: .

cdr3_nt: TGTGCCAGCAGTGAAGCGGGGCGGCAAGAGACCCAGTACTTC
cdr3_aa: CASSEAGRQETQYF
cdr3_length: 14
v_call: TRBV2
j_call: TRBJ2-5
d_call: .
clone_size: .

cdr3_nt: TGTGCCAGCAGCCCTCATTCGAACACTGAAGCTTTCTTT
cdr3_aa: CASSPHSNTEAFF
cdr3_length: 13
v_call: TRBV9
j_call: TRBJ1-1
d_call: .
clone_size: .

cdr3_nt: TGTGCCAGCAGTTTACTAGTCATGAACACTGAAGCTTTCTTT
cdr3_aa: CASSLLVMNTEAFF
cdr3_length: 14
v_call: TRBV27
j_call: TRBJ1-1
d_call: .
clone_size: .

cdr3_nt: TGTGCCAGCAGTTATTGGACTAGCGGGAGTGGTAATGAGCAGTTCTTC
cdr3_aa: CASSYWTSGSGNEQFF
cdr3_length: 16
v_call: TRBV2
j_call: TRBJ2-1
d_call: TRBD2
clone_size: .

cdr3_nt: TGTGCCAGCAGCCCGCGCGGGGGGGGGACCTACGAGCAGTACTTC
cdr3_aa: CASSPRGGGTYEQYF
cdr3_length: 15
v_call: TRBV7-9
j_call: TRBJ2-7
d_call: TRBD2
clone_size: .

cdr3_nt: TGTGCCAGCAGTTTAAGGAGCGGGAGGGATGAGCAGTTCTTC
cdr3_aa: CASSLRSGRDEQFF
cdr3_length: 14
v_call: TRBV27
j_call: TRBJ2-1
d_call: TRBD2
clone_size: .

cdr3_nt: TGTGCCAGCAGCTTAGACCCCAGGGAGCAGTACTTC
cdr3_aa: CASSLDPREQYF
cdr3_length: 12
v_call: TRBV11-2
j_call: TRBJ2-7
d_call: .
clone_size: medium-sized

cdr3_nt: TGTGCCAGCAGTTTTCTCCCGGCAAACACTGAAGCTTTCTTT
cdr3_aa: CASSFLPANTEAFF
cdr3_length: 14
v_call: TRBV27
j_call: TRBJ1-1
d_call: .
clone_size: .

cdr3_nt: TGTGCCAGCAGCTTGGACTCGGGACTAGGCCGGGATGAGCAGTTCTTC
cdr3_aa: CASSLDSGLGRDEQFF
cdr3_length: 16
v_call: TRBV5-6
j_call: TRBJ2-1
d_call: TRBD2
clone_size: .

cdr3_nt: TGTGCCAGCAGTGCCGGCTTGGAGAAGTACTTC
cdr3_aa: CASSAGLEKYF
cdr3_length: 11
v_call: TRBV6-5
j_call: TRBJ2-7
d_call: .
clone_size: .

cdr3_nt: TGTGCCAGCAGCTCACAATCCTATGGCTACACCTTC
cdr3_aa: CASSSQSYGYTF
cdr3_length: 12
v_call: TRBV5-4
j_call: TRBJ1-2
d_call: .
clone_size: .